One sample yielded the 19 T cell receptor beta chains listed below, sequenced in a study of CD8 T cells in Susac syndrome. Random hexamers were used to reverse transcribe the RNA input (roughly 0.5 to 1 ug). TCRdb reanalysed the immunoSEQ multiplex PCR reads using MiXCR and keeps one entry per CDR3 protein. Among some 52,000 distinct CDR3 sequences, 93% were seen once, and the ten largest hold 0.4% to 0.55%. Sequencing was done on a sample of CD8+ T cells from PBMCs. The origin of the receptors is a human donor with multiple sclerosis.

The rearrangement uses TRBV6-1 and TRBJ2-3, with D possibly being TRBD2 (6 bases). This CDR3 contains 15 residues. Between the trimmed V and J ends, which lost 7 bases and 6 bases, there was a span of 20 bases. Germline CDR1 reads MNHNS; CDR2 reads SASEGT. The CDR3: CASIEGGIEWDTQYF. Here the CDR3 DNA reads TGTGCCAGCATAGAAGGCGGGATTGAGTGGGATACGCAGTATTTT.

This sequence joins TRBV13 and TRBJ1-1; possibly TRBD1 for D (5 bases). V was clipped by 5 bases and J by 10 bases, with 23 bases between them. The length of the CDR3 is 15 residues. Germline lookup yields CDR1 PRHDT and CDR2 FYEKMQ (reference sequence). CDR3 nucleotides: TGTGCCAGCAGCGTCCAGGGCCACGCCGCTATAGGAGCTTTCTTT. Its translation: CASSVQGHAAIGAFF.

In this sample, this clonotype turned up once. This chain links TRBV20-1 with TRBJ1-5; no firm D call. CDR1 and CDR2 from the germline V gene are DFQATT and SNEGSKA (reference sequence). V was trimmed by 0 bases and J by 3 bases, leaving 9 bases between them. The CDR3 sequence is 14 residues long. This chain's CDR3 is CSARDKGYNQPQHF. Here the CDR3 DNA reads TGCAGTGCTAGAGATAAAGGGTACAATCAGCCCCAGCATTTT.

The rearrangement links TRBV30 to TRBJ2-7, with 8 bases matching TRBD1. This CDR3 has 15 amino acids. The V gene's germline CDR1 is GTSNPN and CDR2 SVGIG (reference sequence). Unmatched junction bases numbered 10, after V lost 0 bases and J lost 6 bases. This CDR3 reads CAWSVQQGAEGEQYF. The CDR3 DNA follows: TGTGCCTGGAGTGTACAGCAGGGGGCAGAGGGCGAGCAGTACTTC.

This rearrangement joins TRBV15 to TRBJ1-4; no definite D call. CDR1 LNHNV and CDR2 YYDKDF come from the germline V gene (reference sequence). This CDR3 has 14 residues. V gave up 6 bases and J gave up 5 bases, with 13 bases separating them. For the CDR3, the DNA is TGTGCCACCAGTACTTTGCAGTCGAATGAAAAACTGTTTTTT. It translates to CATSTLQSNEKLFF.

CDR3 protein: CATSDPHSYEQYF. CDR3 bases: TGTGCCACCAGTGACCCCCACTCCTACGAGCAGTACTTC. This sequence joins TRBV24-1 and TRBJ2-7, with D unresolved. V was shortened by 4 bases and J by 0 bases, with 6 bases between the two germline ends. CDR1 and CDR2 (germline): KGHDR, SFDVKD. This CDR3 comprises 13 residues.

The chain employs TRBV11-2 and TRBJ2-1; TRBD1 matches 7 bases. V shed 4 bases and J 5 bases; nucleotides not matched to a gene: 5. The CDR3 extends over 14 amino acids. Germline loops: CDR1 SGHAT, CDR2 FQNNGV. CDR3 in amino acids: CASSSWDRNNEQFF. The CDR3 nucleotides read TGTGCCAGCAGCTCGTGGGACAGAAACAATGAGCAGTTCTTC. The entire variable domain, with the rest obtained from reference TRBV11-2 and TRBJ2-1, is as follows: EAGVAQSPRYKIIEKRQSVAFWCNPISGHATLYWYQQILGQGPKLLIQFQNNGVVDDSQLPKDRFSAERLKGVDSTLKIQPAKLEDSAVYLCASSSWDRNNEQFFGPGTRLTVL.

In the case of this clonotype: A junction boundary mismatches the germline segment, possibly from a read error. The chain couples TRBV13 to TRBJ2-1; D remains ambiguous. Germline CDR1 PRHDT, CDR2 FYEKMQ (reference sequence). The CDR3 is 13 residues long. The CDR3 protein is CASSLAGGNGQFF. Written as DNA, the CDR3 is TGTGCCAGCAGCTTAGCAGGCGGAAATGGGCAGTTCTTC.

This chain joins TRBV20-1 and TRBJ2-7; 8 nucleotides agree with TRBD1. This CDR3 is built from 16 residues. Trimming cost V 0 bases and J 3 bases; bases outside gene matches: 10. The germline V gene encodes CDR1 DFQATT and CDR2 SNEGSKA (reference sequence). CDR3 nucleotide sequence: TGCAGTGCTAGAGATGGGACAGGTCGGGGAGGCTACGAGCAGTACTTC. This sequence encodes CSARDGTGRGGYEQYF.

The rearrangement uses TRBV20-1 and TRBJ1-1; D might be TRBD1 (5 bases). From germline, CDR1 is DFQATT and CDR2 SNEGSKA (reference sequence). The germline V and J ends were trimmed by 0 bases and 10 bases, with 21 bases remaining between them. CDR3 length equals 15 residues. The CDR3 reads CSARDLEGPHLGAFF. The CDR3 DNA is TGCAGTGCTAGAGATCTTGAGGGGCCACATCTCGGAGCTTTCTTT.

CDR3 loop: CASSPRDRGQAFF. The CDR3 bases are TGTGCCAGCAGTCCCCGGGACAGGGGGCAGGCTTTCTTT. The rearrangement joins TRBV6-2 or TRBV6-3 to TRBJ1-1, with 12 bases that match TRBD1. Germline loops: CDR1 MNHEY, CDR2 SVGEGT. CDR3 size: 13 residues. Trimming took 5 bases from V and 11 from J; bases not matched to a gene: 6.

This CDR3 is CASHPRALGEQPQHF. The CDR3 DNA reads as TGTGCCAGTCACCCCCGGGCCCTGGGGGAGCAGCCCCAGCATTTT. V is TRBV27 and J is TRBJ1-5; perhaps TRBD1 as D (5 bases). CDR1 and CDR2 (germline): MNHEY, SMNVEV (reference sequence). There are 15 residues in the CDR3. V gave up 9 bases and J gave up 7 bases, with 22 bases separating them.

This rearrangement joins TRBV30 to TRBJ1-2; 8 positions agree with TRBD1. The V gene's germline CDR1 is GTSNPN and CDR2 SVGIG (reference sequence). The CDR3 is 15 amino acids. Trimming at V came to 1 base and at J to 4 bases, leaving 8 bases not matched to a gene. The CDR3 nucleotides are TGTGCCTGGAGTGAAGCCAGGGGGCCTAGCTATGGCTACACCTTC. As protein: CAWSEARGPSYGYTF.

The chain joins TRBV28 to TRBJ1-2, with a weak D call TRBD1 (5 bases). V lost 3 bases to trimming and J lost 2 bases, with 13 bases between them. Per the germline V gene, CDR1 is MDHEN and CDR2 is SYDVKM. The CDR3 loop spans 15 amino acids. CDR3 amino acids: CASSFYWGGNYGYTF. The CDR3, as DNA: TGTGCCAGCAGTTTCTATTGGGGCGGAAACTATGGCTACACCTTC.

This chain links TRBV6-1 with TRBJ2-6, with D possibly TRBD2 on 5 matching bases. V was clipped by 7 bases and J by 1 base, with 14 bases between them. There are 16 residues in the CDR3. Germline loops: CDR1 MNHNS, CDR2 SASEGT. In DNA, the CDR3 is TGTGCCAGCACCACAATCCCGGGATCTGGGGCCAACGTCCTGACTTTC. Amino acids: CASTTIPGSGANVLTF.

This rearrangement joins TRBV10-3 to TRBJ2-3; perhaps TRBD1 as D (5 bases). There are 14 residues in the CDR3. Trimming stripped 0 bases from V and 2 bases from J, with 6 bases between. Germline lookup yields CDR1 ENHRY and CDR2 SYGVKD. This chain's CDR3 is CAISESTVTDTQYF. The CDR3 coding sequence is TGTGCCATCAGTGAGTCGACAGTCACAGATACGCAGTATTTT.

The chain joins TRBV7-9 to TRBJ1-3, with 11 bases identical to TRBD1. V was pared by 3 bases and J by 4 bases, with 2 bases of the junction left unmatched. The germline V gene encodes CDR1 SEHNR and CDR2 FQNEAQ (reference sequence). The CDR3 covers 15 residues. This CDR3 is CASSLDRGPGNTIYF. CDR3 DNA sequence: TGTGCCAGCAGCTTGGACAGGGGGCCAGGAAACACCATATATTTT.

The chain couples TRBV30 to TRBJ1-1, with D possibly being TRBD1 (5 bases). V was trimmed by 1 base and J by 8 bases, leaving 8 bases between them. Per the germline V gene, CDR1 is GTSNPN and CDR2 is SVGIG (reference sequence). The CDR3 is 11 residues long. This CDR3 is CAWSGGLEAFF. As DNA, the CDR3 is TGTGCCTGGAGTGGGGGCCTAGAAGCTTTCTTT.

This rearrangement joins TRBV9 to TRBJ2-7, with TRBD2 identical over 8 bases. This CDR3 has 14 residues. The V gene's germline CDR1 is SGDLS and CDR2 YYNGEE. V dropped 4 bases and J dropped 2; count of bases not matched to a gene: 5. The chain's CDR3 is CASSTAGDTYEQYF. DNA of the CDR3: TGTGCCAGCAGCACAGCGGGGGACACCTACGAGCAGTACTTC.